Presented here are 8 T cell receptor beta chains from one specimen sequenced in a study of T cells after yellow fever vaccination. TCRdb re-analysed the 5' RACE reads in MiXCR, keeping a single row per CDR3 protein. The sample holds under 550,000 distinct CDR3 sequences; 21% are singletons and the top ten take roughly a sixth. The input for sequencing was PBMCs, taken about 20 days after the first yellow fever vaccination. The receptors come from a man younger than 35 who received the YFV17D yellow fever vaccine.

CDR3 coding DNA: TGTGCCAGCAGTTACTATCGGGGGACCTACGAGCAGTACGTC. Translating it yields CASSYYRGTYEQYV. J is TRBJ2-7 and V is TRBV6-2 or TRBV6-3; perhaps TRBD2 as D (6 bases). CDR1 is MNHEY, CDR2 SVGEGT, per germline. The CDR3 loop spans 14 amino acids. V gave up 1 base and J gave up 2 bases, with 9 bases separating them.

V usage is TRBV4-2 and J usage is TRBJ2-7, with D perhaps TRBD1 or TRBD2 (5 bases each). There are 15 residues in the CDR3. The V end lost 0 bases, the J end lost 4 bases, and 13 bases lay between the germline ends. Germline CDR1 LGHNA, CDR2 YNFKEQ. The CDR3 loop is CASSQEVLGTYEQYF. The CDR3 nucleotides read TGTGCCAGCAGCCAAGAGGTCCTAGGGACGTACGAGCAGTACTTC.

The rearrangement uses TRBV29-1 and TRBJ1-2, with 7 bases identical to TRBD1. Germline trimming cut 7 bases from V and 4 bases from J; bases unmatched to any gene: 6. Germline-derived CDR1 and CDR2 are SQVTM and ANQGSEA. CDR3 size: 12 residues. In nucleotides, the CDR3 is TGCAGCGCCGACGACAGGGTCTATGGCTACACCTTC. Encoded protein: CSADDRVYGYTF.

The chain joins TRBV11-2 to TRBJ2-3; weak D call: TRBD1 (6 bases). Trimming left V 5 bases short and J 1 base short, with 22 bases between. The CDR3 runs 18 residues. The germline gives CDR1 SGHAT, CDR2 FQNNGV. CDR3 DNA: TGTGCCAGCAGCCAACGCCCTCAGGGGATTGGGGGCACAGATACGCAGTATTTT. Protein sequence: CASSQRPQGIGGTDTQYF.

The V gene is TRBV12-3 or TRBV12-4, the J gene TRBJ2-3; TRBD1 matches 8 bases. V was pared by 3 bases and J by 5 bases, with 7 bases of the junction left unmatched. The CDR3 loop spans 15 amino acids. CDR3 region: CASSFADRDQDTQYF. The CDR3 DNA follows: TGTGCCAGCAGTTTCGCGGACAGGGATCAAGATACGCAGTATTTT.

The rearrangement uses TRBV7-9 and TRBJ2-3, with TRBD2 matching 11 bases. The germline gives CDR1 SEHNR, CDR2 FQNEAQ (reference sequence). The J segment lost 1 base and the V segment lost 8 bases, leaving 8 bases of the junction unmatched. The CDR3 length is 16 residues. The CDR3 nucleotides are TGTGCCAGCTGTAGCGGGGGGGCCTTCGGCACAGATACGCAGTATTTT. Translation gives CASCSGGAFGTDTQYF.

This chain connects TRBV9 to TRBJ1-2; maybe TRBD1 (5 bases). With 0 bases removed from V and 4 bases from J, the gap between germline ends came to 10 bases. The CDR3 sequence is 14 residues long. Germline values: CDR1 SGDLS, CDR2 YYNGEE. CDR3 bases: TGTGCCAGCAGCGTAGATCAGGGTAGCTATGGCTACACCTTC. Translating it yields CASSVDQGSYGYTF.

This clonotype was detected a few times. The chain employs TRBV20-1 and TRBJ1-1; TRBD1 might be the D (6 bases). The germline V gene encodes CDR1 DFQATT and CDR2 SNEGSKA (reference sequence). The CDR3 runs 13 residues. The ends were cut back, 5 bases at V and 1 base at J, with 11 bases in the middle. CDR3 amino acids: CSALGGANTEAFF. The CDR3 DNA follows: TGCAGTGCTCTAGGGGGAGCGAACACTGAAGCTTTCTTT.